The 21 T cell receptor beta chains below come from one sample, sequenced in a study of patients and donors after allogeneic stem cell transplantation. TCRdb recomputed calls from the RT-PCR reads with MiXCR, one row per CDR3 protein. The sample shows about 230,000 distinct CDR3 sequences, roughly 13% of them seen only once. The source material was blood, either unsorted or a sorted T cell fraction (not recorded which). Receptor source: a human donor who was either an allogeneic HSCT recipient or a stem cell or donor lymphocyte infusion donor (not recorded which). It is not recorded whose cells these are; they may come from a transplant donor.

This clonotype was seen at least ten times. This rearrangement joins TRBV29-1 to TRBJ2-5, with D unclear. Germline CDR1 and CDR2: SQVTM and ANQGSEA. The CDR3 consists of 12 residues. Trimming removed 4 bases at V and 10 bases at J, with 16 bases between. CDR3 protein: CSVVVSLDDQYF. The CDR3 coding sequence is TGCAGCGTTGTTGTCTCCTTAGATGACCAGTACTTC.

The gene calls are TRBV5-1 and TRBJ1-4; TRBD1 is a possible D gene (6 bases). The CDR3 sequence is 15 residues long. Germline CDR1 is SGHRS and CDR2 is YFSETQ. Trimming left V 4 bases short and J 3 bases short, with 13 bases between. The CDR3 nucleotides read TGCGCCAGCAGCGGCGGGGACACGGCTAATGAAAAACTGTTTTTT. This encodes CASSGGDTANEKLFF.

This clonotype occurred many times. The V call is TRBV6-1, the J call TRBJ1-4; D is uncertain. Germline-derived CDR1 and CDR2 are MNHNS and SASEGT. Trimming shortened V by 11 bases and J by 0 bases, and 13 bases separated the two germline ends. The CDR3 is made up of 14 amino acids. CDR3 sequence: CASKREATNEKLFF. The CDR3 DNA reads TGTGCCTCCAAAAGAGAGGCAACTAATGAAAAACTGTTTTTT.

This chain connects TRBV6-1 to TRBJ1-2; 11 nucleotides match TRBD1. This CDR3 is built from 15 residues. V lost 4 bases to trimming and J lost 2 bases; unmatched junction nucleotides: 3. Germline-derived CDR1 and CDR2 are MNHNS and SASEGT. Here the CDR3 DNA reads TGTGCCAGCAGTGTACGGACAGGGGGCAACTATGGCTACACCTTC. Translation: CASSVRTGGNYGYTF.

This clonotype showed up many times. V is TRBV6-1 and J is TRBJ1-2, with TRBD1 matching over 7 bases. The CDR3 loop spans 14 amino acids. Germline V lookup: CDR1 MNHNS, CDR2 SASEGT. V shed 5 bases and J 6 bases; nucleotides not matched to a gene: 9. The CDR3 loop reads CASSLTGRGNGYTF. CDR3 bases: TGTGCCAGCAGTCTAACCGGCAGGGGGAATGGCTACACCTTC.

Worth noting for this clonotype: The CDR3 does not close with the conserved phenylalanine or tryptophan, likely indicating a read error. The DNA is omitted, as the CDR3 cannot be located on it reliably, and the CDR3 follows TCRdb's listing. The chain is built from TRBV19 and TRBJ2-3; the listed D gene, TRBD2, was not tested against the DNA. The CDR3 is made up of 11 amino acids, end residues included. Germline V gene lookup returns CDR1 LNHDA and CDR2 SQIVND (reference sequence). CDR3 amino acids: CATPAGGPGLI.

In this sample, this clonotype turned up many times. The V call is TRBV12-3 or TRBV12-4, the J call TRBJ2-2, with D perhaps TRBD2 (5 bases). CDR3 length: 11 amino acids. The V and J ends lost 8 bases and 8 bases respectively, with 9 bases between them. This CDR3 reads CASGSLGELFF. CDR3 in DNA: TGTGCCAGCGGGAGCCTAGGGGAGCTGTTTTTT.

The rearrangement uses TRBV6-2 or TRBV6-3 and TRBJ2-5; D is ambiguous. This CDR3 spans 13 amino acids. Germline-derived CDR1 and CDR2 are MNHEY and SVGEGT. Trimming left V 2 bases short and J 2 bases short, with 6 bases between. The CDR3 reads CASSYRAQETQYF. DNA of the CDR3: TGTGCCAGCAGTTACCGGGCACAAGAGACCCAGTACTTC.

In its sample, this clonotype was seen a few times. The genes are TRBV5-1 and TRBJ1-4; unclear D gene. The V and J ends lost 0 bases and 8 bases respectively, with 8 bases between them. The CDR3 consists of 13 residues. Germline-derived CDR1 and CDR2 are SGHRS and YFSETQ. CDR3 sequence (DNA): TGCGCCAGCAGCTTGGTAGTGGGGGAAAAACTGTTTTTT. As protein: CASSLVVGEKLFF.

The rearrangement uses TRBV6-2 or TRBV6-3 and TRBJ2-1; weak D call: TRBD2 (6 bases). Looked up from germline, CDR1 is MNHEY and CDR2 is SVGEGT. This CDR3 comprises 12 residues. V shed 11 bases and J shed 8 bases, with 16 bases lying between them. Written as DNA, the CDR3 is TGTGCCGCTAGCGTTGCTGACGATGAGCAGTTCTTC. This sequence encodes CAASVADDEQFF.

This clonotype was seen a few times. The V and J genes are TRBV4-3 and TRBJ2-7; D is tentatively TRBD1 or TRBD2 (6 bases each). Trimming left V 1 base short and J 4 bases short, with 11 bases between. Germline V gene data show CDR1 as LGHNA and CDR2 as YSLEER. The CDR3 runs to 14 residues. The CDR3 DNA sequence: TGCGCCAGCAGCCAAGTTACAGGGAGGTACGAGCAGTACTTC. This codes for CASSQVTGRYEQYF.

This clonotype was seen only a few times. This chain links TRBV7-9 with TRBJ1-1; perhaps TRBD1 as D (6 bases). The germline V gene has CDR1 SEHNR and CDR2 FQNEAQ (reference sequence). This CDR3 is built from 16 residues. Trimming left V 5 bases short and J 5 bases short, with 21 bases between. The CDR3 region has the DNA TGTGCCAGCAGCCCCCCCGGGGTACAGGGAAGGACTGAAGCTTTCTTT. As protein: CASSPPGVQGRTEAFF. The entire variable domain, with the rest obtained from reference TRBV7-9 and TRBJ1-1, is as follows: DTGVSQNPRHKITKRGQNVTFRCDPISEHNRLYWYRQTLGQGPEFLTYFQNEAQLEKSRLLSDRFSAERPKGSFSTLEIQRTEQGDSAMYLCASSPPGVQGRTEAFFGQGTRLTVV.

This clonotype was found a few times. V gene TRBV5-6 combines with J gene TRBJ1-2; TRBD1 aligns across 8 bases. Germline lookup yields CDR1 SGHDT and CDR2 YYEEEE. This CDR3 region has 14 residues. Trimming took 3 bases from V and 4 from J; bases not matched to a gene: 5. CDR3 protein: CASSSIGQGYGYTF. For the CDR3, the DNA is TGTGCCAGCAGCTCCATCGGACAGGGCTATGGCTACACCTTC.

In this sample, this clonotype turned up a few times. The chain recombines TRBV29-1 with TRBJ2-7, with 13 bases aligning to TRBD2. CDR1 is SQVTM, CDR2 ANQGSEA, per germline. Unmatched junction bases numbered 3, after V lost 6 bases and J lost 1 base. CDR3 length: 14 amino acids. For the CDR3, the DNA is TGCAGCGTCCAGGGACTAGCGGGATCCTACGAGCAGTACTTC. Translating it yields CSVQGLAGSYEQYF.

The rearrangement joins TRBV7-2 to TRBJ2-2; unclear D gene. V gave up 4 bases and J gave up 4 bases, with 16 bases separating them. Germline V gene lookup returns CDR1 SGHTA and CDR2 FQGNSA. This CDR3 is built from 16 residues. DNA of the CDR3: TGTGCCAGCAGCTCCGCAGGTCGAGTACGCACCGGGGAGCTGTTTTTT. Protein sequence: CASSSAGRVRTGELFF. Supplemented by reference TRBV7-2 and TRBJ2-2, the full variable domain reads GAGVSQSPSNKVTEKGKDVELRCDPISGHTALYWYRQSLGQGLEFLIYFQGNSAPDKSGLPSDRFSAERTGGSVSTLTIQRTQQEDSAVYLCASSSAGRVRTGELFFGEGSRLTVL.

This clonotype was counted ten times or more. The rearrangement links TRBV28 to TRBJ1-5, with D possibly being TRBD1 (5 bases). Germline-derived CDR1 and CDR2 are MDHEN and SYDVKM. The V end was cut by 7 bases, the J end by 3 bases, with 13 bases between. CDR3 length: 14 amino acids. The CDR3 spells CASIPSGFNQPQHF. CDR3 coding DNA: TGTGCCAGCATCCCGTCAGGGTTCAATCAGCCCCAGCATTTT.

This chain connects TRBV18 to TRBJ1-1; D is uncertain. Germline CDR1 and CDR2: KGHSH and LQKENI. The V end lost 5 bases, the J end lost 0 bases, and 4 bases lay between the germline ends. The CDR3 extends over 12 amino acids. The CDR3 region has the DNA TGTGCCAGCTCATGGATGAACACTGAAGCTTTCTTT. It specifies CASSWMNTEAFF.

This clonotype was seen a handful of times. The V and J genes are TRBV30 and TRBJ2-1; D possibly corresponds to TRBD2 (6 bases). Per germline, CDR1 GTSNPN and CDR2 SVGIG (reference sequence). The CDR3 contains 14 residues. Trimming removed 2 bases at V and 8 bases at J, with 16 bases between. CDR3 DNA: TGTGCCTGGAGTCCCAGCTATCTAGCGCATGAGCAGTTCTTC. The encoded protein is CAWSPSYLAHEQFF.

This clonotype has a handful of counts. The rearrangement joins TRBV27 to TRBJ2-7; D gene unclear. V lost 8 bases and J lost 6, with 17 bases in between. Germline V lookup: CDR1 MNHEY, CDR2 SMNVEV (reference sequence). The CDR3 spans 13 residues. CDR3 in amino acids: CASRKRADGEQYF. The CDR3 DNA sequence: TGTGCCAGCCGGAAACGTGCTGATGGCGAGCAGTACTTC.

DNA of the CDR3: TGTGCCAGCAGCTTCCAGCCCTTAGCGGGGGGGAACACCGGGGAGCTGTTTTTT. This translates into CASSFQPLAGGNTGELFF. The chain has TRBV9 and TRBJ2-2, with 10 bases matching TRBD2. Per germline, CDR1 SGDLS and CDR2 YYNGEE. This CDR3 contains 18 residues. The V gene end was trimmed by 4 bases and the J gene end by 1 base; junction bases not matched to a gene: 10.

This clonotype was recorded a few times. This rearrangement joins TRBV7-9 to TRBJ2-1; 7 nucleotides align to TRBD1. After removal of 1 base from V and 6 bases from J, the junction contained 6 bases not matched to a gene. The CDR3 is 15 residues long. CDR1 is SEHNR and CDR2 is FQNEAQ in the germline V gene (reference sequence). The DNA for the CDR3 is TGTGCCAGCAGCTTAGGGTTTGGGACAGCCAATGAGCAGTTCTTC. This gives the protein CASSLGFGTANEQFF. Based on the CDR3 plus reference TRBV7-9 and TRBJ2-1, the full variable domain is DTGVSQNPRHKITKRGQNVTFRCDPISEHNRLYWYRQTLGQGPEFLTYFQNEAQLEKSRLLSDRFSAERPKGSFSTLEIQRTEQGDSAMYLCASSLGFGTANEQFFGPGTRLTVL.